Each of the 27 T cell receptor beta chains below was sequenced from the same sample in a study of T cell responses to AZD1222 COVID-19 vaccine. Only in-frame clones appear in the TCRdb table, and some are missing; sequencing was by immunoSEQ multiplex PCR. The sample includes some 31,000 clones, around 87% of them seen just once. The specimen was peripheral blood, collected 28 days after the second AZD1222 dose. These receptors all stem from an adult who received the AZD1222 COVID-19 vaccine.

The genes are TRBV15 and TRBJ1-2; D is uncertain. The CDR3 consists of 15 residues. Per germline, CDR1 LNHNV and CDR2 YYDKDF (reference sequence). V shed 0 bases and J shed 2 bases, with 10 bases lying between them. The CDR3 nucleotides read TGTGCCACCAGCAGAGAGGCAGGTGGAAACTATGGCTACACCTTC. It yields the protein CATSREAGGNYGYTF.

The DNA of the CDR3 is TGTGCCAGTAGTAGCCGGGACAACCTCTATGGCTACACCTTC. It codes for CASSSRDNLYGYTF. This chain joins TRBV19 and TRBJ1-2; maybe TRBD1 (6 bases). The CDR3 covers 14 residues. CDR1 is LNHDA, CDR2 SQIVND, per germline (reference sequence). V dropped 4 bases and J dropped 4 bases, with 13 bases sitting between them.

The chain combines TRBV6-1 with TRBJ2-1, with TRBD2 matching over 13 bases. V gave up 3 bases and J gave up 4 bases; unmatched junction bases: 12. From germline, CDR1 is MNHNS and CDR2 SASEGT. The CDR3 loop spans 19 amino acids. The CDR3 DNA follows: TGTGCCAGCAGTGATCGAATAAGGACTAGCGGGGGATTTTACAATGAGCAGTTCTTC. Its translation is CASSDRIRTSGGFYNEQFF.

This chain links TRBV27 with TRBJ1-2; tentatively, D is TRBD1 (5 bases). Looked up from germline, CDR1 is MNHEY and CDR2 is SMNVEV (reference sequence). The CDR3 is made up of 13 amino acids. The V end lost 4 bases, the J end lost 5 bases, and 11 bases lay between the germline ends. The CDR3 DNA reads as TGTGCCAGCAGTTCGGAAGGGGCTTATGGCTACACCTTC. This codes for CASSSEGAYGYTF.

This chain connects TRBV5-1 to TRBJ2-1, with TRBD1 identical over 7 bases. Germline CDR1 SGHRS, CDR2 YFSETQ. The ends lost 1 base at V and 6 bases at J; junction bases unmatched: 10. CDR3 length: 16 amino acids. The CDR3 DNA sequence: TGCGCCAGCAGCTTGCACAGGGGTCCGCCCCTCAATGAGCAGTTCTTC. Encoded protein: CASSLHRGPPLNEQFF.

The chain joins TRBV20-1 to TRBJ1-2; D gene ambiguous. The V end lost 4 bases, the J end lost 0 bases, and 3 bases lay between the germline ends. The CDR3 runs to 11 residues. Germline V gene sequence: CDR1 DFQATT, CDR2 SNEGSKA (reference sequence). In DNA, the CDR3 is TGCAGTGCTACTTCTAACTATGGCTACACCTTC. Translation gives CSATSNYGYTF.

The V gene is TRBV2, the J gene TRBJ2-5; 7 bases fit TRBD1. V was pared by 6 bases and J by 5 bases, with 6 bases of the junction left unmatched. The germline gives CDR1 SNHLY, CDR2 FYNNEI. The CDR3 sequence is 13 residues long. The CDR3 DNA is TGTGCCAGCAGATGGGACAGTCCCGAGACCCAGTACTTC. This sequence encodes CASRWDSPETQYF.

The chain uses TRBV6-6 and TRBJ2-1; TRBD1 matches 9 bases. The CDR3 is 16 amino acids. The germline V gene has CDR1 MNHNY and CDR2 SVGAGI (reference sequence). V shed 4 bases and J 5 bases; nucleotides not matched to a gene: 9. DNA of the CDR3: TGTGCCAGCAGTTCGGTCGGGACAGGGAGGAACAATGAGCAGTTCTTC. Translating it yields CASSSVGTGRNNEQFF.

The J gene is TRBJ2-1, the V gene TRBV27; 15 positions match TRBD2. The V gene's germline CDR1 is MNHEY and CDR2 SMNVEV (reference sequence). This CDR3 is built from 16 residues. Germline trimming cut 5 bases from V and 11 bases from J; bases unmatched to any gene: 10. In DNA, the CDR3 is TGTGCCAGCAGTCCCCTTGCGGGACTAGCGGGGGGACAGCAGTTCTTC. It translates to CASSPLAGLAGGQQFF.

V usage is TRBV7-2 and J usage is TRBJ1-1; TRBD1 matches at 8 bases. The V gene end was trimmed by 3 bases and the J gene end by 2 bases; junction bases not matched to a gene: 5. CDR3 length: 15 residues. Germline V gene sequence: CDR1 SGHTA, CDR2 FQGNSA. CDR3 in DNA: TGTGCCAGCAGCTTGACAGGGGCGGGAAACACTGAAGCTTTCTTT. Amino acid sequence: CASSLTGAGNTEAFF.

The chain employs TRBV7-3 and TRBJ2-5, with 12 bases fitting TRBD2. The V and J ends lost 5 bases and 5 bases, in that order; junction bases with no gene match: 6. The CDR3 is made up of 15 amino acids. CDR1 is SGHTA, CDR2 FQGTGA, per germline. The CDR3 region has the DNA TGTGCCAGCAGCATACTAGCGGGGGGCTGGGAGACCCAGTACTTC. Encoded protein: CASSILAGGWETQYF.

V usage is TRBV7-9 and J usage is TRBJ2-7, with D hard to call. Between the trimmed V and J ends, which lost 0 bases and 2 bases, there was a span of 5 bases. Germline V gives CDR1 SEHNR, CDR2 FQNEAQ (reference sequence). The CDR3 has 13 residues. The DNA of the CDR3 is TGTGCCAGCAGCTTAGCCCGACCCTACGAGCAGTACTTC. The encoded protein is CASSLARPYEQYF.

This chain connects TRBV7-3 to TRBJ2-1; 7 bases agree with TRBD2. The CDR3 has 16 amino acids. Germline V gene sequence: CDR1 SGHTA, CDR2 FQGTGA. Losses at the gene ends were 4 bases for V and 4 bases for J; bases not matched to a gene: 10. CDR3 coding DNA: TGTGCCAGCAGCTACCTAGCGGTTGTGGGATACAATGAGCAGTTCTTC. It translates to CASSYLAVVGYNEQFF.

V and J are TRBV27 and TRBJ2-7; TRBD1 matches 9 bases. V lost 2 bases and J lost 5; bases outside the gene matches: 7. Germline loops: CDR1 MNHEY, CDR2 SMNVEV (reference sequence). This CDR3 spans 15 amino acids. In DNA form, the CDR3 reads TGTGCCAGCAGTTTACTGGGACAGGGCCCCCACGAGCAGTACTTC. Translating it yields CASSLLGQGPHEQYF.

The rearrangement links TRBV27 to TRBJ1-1; 7 bases are shared with TRBD1. The V gene's germline CDR1 is MNHEY and CDR2 SMNVEV (reference sequence). The CDR3 sequence is 12 residues long. V trimming: 6 bases; J trimming: 11 bases; junction bases outside the gene matches: 9. CDR3 region: CASSLQGSRAFF. The CDR3 region has the DNA TGTGCCAGCAGCTTACAGGGGTCGAGGGCTTTCTTT.

This chain links TRBV7-9 with TRBJ1-1, with 7 bases lining up with TRBD1. Germline V gene lookup returns CDR1 SEHNR and CDR2 FQNEAQ (reference sequence). This CDR3 spans 12 amino acids. V shed 4 bases, J shed 5 bases, and the junction held 1 base outside the gene matches. The CDR3: CASSSRGTEAFF. The CDR3 nucleotides are TGTGCCAGCAGCTCCAGGGGGACTGAAGCTTTCTTT.

The V and J genes are TRBV27 and TRBJ2-7; TRBD1 agrees at 7 bases. The germline CDR1 and CDR2 sequences are MNHEY and SMNVEV (reference sequence). This CDR3 comprises 18 residues. With V trimmed by 3 bases and J by 0 bases, 14 bases remained unmatched. CDR3 sequence: CASSFSSHRGIGSYEQYF. The CDR3 region has the DNA TGTGCCAGCAGTTTTTCTAGTCACAGGGGCATAGGCTCCTACGAGCAGTACTTC.

This chain connects TRBV7-3 to TRBJ2-5, with 8 bases that match TRBD2. CDR3 length: 19 amino acids. V trimming: 5 bases; J trimming: 5 bases; junction bases outside the gene matches: 22. Germline lookup yields CDR1 SGHTA and CDR2 FQGTGA. CDR3 protein: CASSPHGLAGGLSGETQYF. The DNA for the CDR3 is TGTGCCAGCAGCCCCCACGGATTGGCGGGGGGTTTATCCGGGGAGACCCAGTACTTC.

CDR3 sequence (DNA): TGTGCCACCAGCTCACGCGGTGGTGGCTACACCTTC. This codes for CATSSRGGGYTF. This rearrangement joins TRBV24-1 to TRBJ1-2; D ambiguous. Trimming left V 7 bases short and J 7 bases short, with 12 bases between. CDR1 and CDR2 (germline): KGHDR, SFDVKD. CDR3 length equals 12 residues.

The chain carries TRBV6-5 and TRBJ1-4; D perhaps matches TRBD1 (6 bases). CDR3 length: 15 residues. V was clipped by 5 bases and J by 0 bases, with 10 bases between them. Germline V gene lookup returns CDR1 MNHEY and CDR2 SVGAGI. Here the CDR3 DNA reads TGTGCCAGCAGTCTTGGACAGACAACTAATGAAAAACTGTTTTTT. Translated, it gives CASSLGQTTNEKLFF.

The genes are TRBV3-1 (or the pseudogene TRBV3-2) and TRBJ2-3; D gene ambiguous. The germline V and J ends were trimmed by 5 bases and 7 bases, with 16 bases remaining between them. The CDR3 covers 14 residues. CDR1 and CDR2 (germline): LGHDT, YNNKEL (reference sequence). The CDR3 sequence: CASSSPAPVYTQYF. The CDR3 nucleotides are TGTGCCAGCAGCTCTCCCGCCCCTGTCTATACGCAGTATTTT.

The chain has TRBV3-1 (or the pseudogene TRBV3-2) and TRBJ2-2, with D unclear. The V and J ends lost 1 base and 1 base respectively, with 10 bases between them. The CDR3 runs to 16 residues. Germline CDR1 reads LGHDT; CDR2 reads YNNKEL (reference sequence). The CDR3 protein is CASSQAHPGNTGELFF. The CDR3 nucleotides read TGTGCCAGCAGCCAAGCTCATCCCGGGAACACCGGGGAGCTGTTTTTT.

V and J are TRBV6-5 and TRBJ1-2; D is unclear. In germline, CDR1 is MNHEY, CDR2 SVGAGI. This CDR3 is built from 14 residues. Trimming took off 0 bases at V and 4 bases at J, with 9 bases between the two ends. CDR3 coding DNA: TGTGCCAGCAGTTACTCGAACGGGGTCTATGGCTACACCTTC. It codes for CASSYSNGVYGYTF.

This chain links TRBV5-1 with TRBJ1-1, with a tentative D call TRBD1 (6 bases). The V gene's germline CDR1 is SGHRS and CDR2 YFSETQ. V was trimmed by 4 bases and J by 1 base, leaving 14 bases between them. CDR3 size: 15 residues. CDR3 sequence: CASSMMGAGNTEAFF. CDR3 sequence (DNA): TGCGCCAGCAGCATGATGGGGGCAGGGAACACTGAAGCTTTCTTT. The complete variable domain, with remaining parts taken from reference TRBV5-1 and TRBJ1-1, reads KAGVTQTPRYLIKTRGQQVTLSCSPISGHRSVSWYQQTPGQGLQFLFEYFSETQRNKGNFPGRFSGRQFSNSRSEMNVSTLELGDSALYLCASSMMGAGNTEAFFGQGTRLTVV.

V gene TRBV5-6 combines with J gene TRBJ1-3; a possible D gene is TRBD1 (5 bases). V dropped 5 bases and J dropped 4 bases, with 13 bases sitting between them. There are 14 residues in the CDR3. The V gene's germline CDR1 is SGHDT and CDR2 YYEEEE. The CDR3 DNA follows: TGTGCCAGCAGGGGACTCTCGGGGGGAAACACCATATATTTT. It yields the protein CASRGLSGGNTIYF. The full variable domain, completed using reference TRBV5-6 and TRBJ1-3, is DAGVTQSPTHLIKTRGQQVTLRCSPKSGHDTVSWYQQALGQGPQFIFQYYEEEERQRGNFPDRFSGHQFPNYSSELNVNALLLGDSALYLCASRGLSGGNTIYFGEGSWLTVV.

The chain links TRBV7-2 to TRBJ1-1; 8 bases are a match to TRBD1. Trimming took 7 bases from V and 2 from J; bases not matched to a gene: 6. The germline gives CDR1 SGHTA, CDR2 FQGNSA. This CDR3 region has 14 residues. CDR3 protein: CASILTGVNTEAFF. CDR3 in DNA: TGTGCCAGCATCCTGACAGGGGTAAACACTGAAGCTTTCTTT.

V and J are TRBV19 and TRBJ1-6; D perhaps matches TRBD1 (5 bases). The CDR3 loop spans 18 amino acids. Germline CDR1 and CDR2: LNHDA and SQIVND (reference sequence). The V end was cut by 1 base, the J end by 0 bases, with 13 bases between. The CDR3 sequence is CASSIVSGASSYNSPLHF. Written as DNA, the CDR3 is TGTGCCAGTAGTATAGTTTCCGGGGCGAGCTCCTATAATTCACCCCTCCACTTT.